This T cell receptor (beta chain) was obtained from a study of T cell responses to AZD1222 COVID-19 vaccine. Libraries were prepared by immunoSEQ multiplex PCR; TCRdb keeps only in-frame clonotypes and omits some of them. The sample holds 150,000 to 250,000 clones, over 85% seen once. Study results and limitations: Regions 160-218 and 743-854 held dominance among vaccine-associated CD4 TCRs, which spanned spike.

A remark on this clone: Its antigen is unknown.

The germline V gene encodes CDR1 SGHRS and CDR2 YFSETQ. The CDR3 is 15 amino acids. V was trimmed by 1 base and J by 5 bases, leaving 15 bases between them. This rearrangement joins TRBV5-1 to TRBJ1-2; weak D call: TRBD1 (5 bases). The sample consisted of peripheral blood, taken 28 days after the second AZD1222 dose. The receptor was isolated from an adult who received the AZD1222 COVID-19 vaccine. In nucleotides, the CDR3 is TGCGCCAGCAGCTTGACAGGACAAGGGCGGTATGGCTACACCTTC. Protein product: CASSLTGQGRYGYTF.